This T cell receptor (beta chain) was recovered during a study of beta chain features in type 1 diabetes. Looking at the study overall: Across all samples, some 110 million sorted cells were examined.

Since all of the isolated RNA was reverse transcribed, expressed TCRB transcripts were what got sequenced. Sequencing was performed with immunoSEQ multiplex PCR; in TCRdb, only in-frame clones are kept and a portion is missing. The data show some 660,000 clones, with around 15% seen just once and less than 0.04% held by the top ten. About this clone: Its antigen remains unknown.

V was shortened by 4 bases and J by 2 bases, with 11 bases between the two germline ends. Per germline, CDR1 SGHRS and CDR2 YFSETQ. CDR3 length: 14 amino acids. Findings of the study overall: TCRB CDR3 length was moderately but significantly reduced in all four CD4+ subsets of Type 1 diabetes patients. Among type 1 diabetes patients, VDJ junctions had fewer insertions and more deletions.

Sequences were obtained from naive CD4+ T cells from blood. V usage is TRBV5-1 and J usage is TRBJ2-3, with unresolved D. The source of this sequence is a man younger than 30 with type 1 diabetes. CDR3 residues: CASSGRGATDTQYF. The CDR3 DNA is TGCGCCAGCAGCGGAAGAGGAGCCACAGATACGCAGTATTTT.